Detailed here is one T cell receptor (beta chain). This clonotype was seen a handful of times. What antigen it recognizes has not been identified. Base quality data are lacking; no much larger clone is found one base away. The sample originates from a study of blood T cells in healthy people across ages (dated by TCRdb to about 2015). Turning to the overall study: In model experiments, template switching captured about one uniquely barcoded TCR beta cDNA molecule for every two T cells. The study measured age-related changes in TCR beta repertoire diversity using deep sequencing normalized with unique cDNA molecular identifiers. The donors were split into four age groups: young (average approximately 16 years), middle-aged (about 40), aged (over 55) and long-lived (82). To avoid experimental bias, donors of different ages were spread randomly across the sequencing lanes. Using the same blood draw, the study looked at two additional independent replicas of 1 million unique cDNA reads for two donors, one aged 18 to 29 and the other aged 80 or older. Overall study results and their limits: The CMV infection status of donors was not known, potentially confounding age-related changes in expanded clonotypes. Estimates of total diversity based on one million sequenced T cells were regarded as lower bounds and as underestimates. Compared with the aged group, the long-lived group had more naive CD4+ T cells, fewer expanded clones and increased TCR diversity, a pattern suggesting age selection. As age increased, observed TCR beta diversity per million T cells dropped in a roughly linear way, and a significant reduction was already evident by age 40. Since profiling was done on bulk unsorted PBMCs, naive and antigen-experienced compartments could not be conclusively compared. A strong correlation was found between observed TCR beta diversity and the percentage of naive T cells measured by flow cytometry.

Systemically healthy Caucasian individuals from Russia, some 38 in total and aged roughly 6 to 100 years, were included as donors. Each donor gave around 9.8 milliliters of peripheral blood, collected into EDTA-treated Vacutainer tubes. PBMCs were isolated by Ficoll-Paque density-gradient centrifugation, with at least 6 million obtained per sample. Total RNA, at least 6 micrograms per sample, was extracted from PBMCs with Trizol reagent. Naive CD45RAhigh/CD27high T cell percentages were measured by flow cytometry on a PBMC aliquot from every donor. Library preparation was by 5' RACE. The sequencing machine was an Illumina HiSeq 2500. A second PCR of 7 to 11 cycles was run with a J-beta primer mix and a sample-barcoded 5' primer. A template-switch 5' adaptor carrying 12 random nucleotides introduced a unique molecular identifier onto each TCR beta cDNA molecule. At least 3 million CDR3-containing paired-end reads were obtained from each sample. First-strand cDNA was synthesized from all RNA with the Mint cDNA synthesis kit, primed by a TRBC-specific oligonucleotide. Following uracil-DNA glycosylase treatment, all cDNA underwent a first 18-cycle PCR with the universal primers M1SS and BC2_uni_R. In the source study's methods: For normalization, 1 million high-quality reads were randomly selected from each sample, with every read carrying a distinct molecular identifier. Reads with shared molecular identifiers were discarded instead of being binned into consensus sequences. MiTCR, with a Q25 quality threshold and the strictest error-elimination algorithm, was used for CDR3 identification, clonotype clustering and error correction. Lower-bound total TCR beta diversity was estimated with a nonparametric unseen species model using Euler transformation. TCRdb reanalyzed the raw reads on its own, using fastp at Q25 for trimming and MiXCR for clone calling, and kept in-frame beta chains. Merged by CDR3 protein, the rows form single entries marked with the most common genes and DNA. The V and J calls follow TCRdb's processing rather than the paper's. Present in this sample are some 700,000 distinct CDR3 sequences, 35% to 45% of which were seen just once. The biggest ten clones account for 20% to 25% of the sample.

Sequenced material: blood. The sequence was collected from a woman aged 60 to 75 in good health.

The DNA sequence reads TGTGCCAGCAGCCCCCGGACTAGCGGGATCTCAGATACGCAGTATTTT. Its protein is CASSPRTSGISDTQYF. The chain is made from TRBV11-2 and TRBJ2-3, with 12 bases aligning to TRBD2. V loses 5 bases at its end and J loses 4 bases; junction bases beyond the gene matches: 7. Based on the germline V gene, the CDR1 and CDR2 sequences are SGHAT and FQNNGV. Reading from cysteine to phenylalanine, the CDR3 counts 16 amino acids. Just the 48-base CDR3 DNA is kept, in frame starting at base 1.